These 19 T cell receptor beta chains originate from one sample sequenced in a study of blood T cell repertoires in COVID-19. Method: immunoSEQ multiplex PCR; TCRdb's copy keeps in-frame clones and lacks some. This sample carries 250,000 or so clones, approximately 89% of them seen once, and the ten largest clones take approximately 4.6%. Sequencing was carried out using peripheral blood. The source of these receptors is a woman aged 40 to 49 who had recovered from COVID-19.

This chain uses TRBV2 with TRBJ2-5, with 9 positions matching TRBD2. The CDR3 length is 15 residues. Germline assignment: CDR1 SNHLY and CDR2 FYNNEI. V dropped 3 bases and J dropped 4; count of bases not matched to a gene: 6. The CDR3 region is CASSEKRGVRETQYF. The CDR3 DNA sequence: TGTGCCAGCAGTGAGAAGCGGGGGGTTCGAGAGACCCAGTACTTC.

The genes are TRBV7-2 and TRBJ1-2; D is uncertain. Between the trimmed V and J ends, which lost 6 bases and 5 bases, there was a span of 7 bases. This CDR3 has 11 residues. Germline CDR1 SGHTA, CDR2 FQGNSA. In nucleotides, the CDR3 is TGTGCCAGCAGTTGGGCATATGGCTACACCTTC. Protein: CASSWAYGYTF. Combining the CDR3 with reference TRBV7-2 and TRBJ1-2 gives the whole variable domain GAGVSQSPSNKVTEKGKDVELRCDPISGHTALYWYRQSLGQGLEFLIYFQGNSAPDKSGLPSDRFSAERTGGSVSTLTIQRTQQEDSAVYLCASSWAYGYTFGSGTRLTVV.

This chain uses TRBV9 with TRBJ1-4; the D is unclear. This CDR3 has 19 amino acids. Germline CDR1 and CDR2: SGDLS and YYNGEE. V lost 0 bases and J 0 bases, leaving 18 bases between the germline ends. For the CDR3, the DNA is TGTGCCAGCAGCGTAGTCGGCATGACACCCGTTGCAACTAATGAAAAACTGTTTTTT. This translates into CASSVVGMTPVATNEKLFF.

The rearrangement uses TRBV10-1 and TRBJ2-4, with a possible D match to TRBD2 (6 bases). Per the germline V gene, CDR1 is WNHNN and CDR2 is SYGVQD (reference sequence). CDR3 size: 12 residues. The V end lost 3 bases, the J end lost 9 bases, and 9 bases lay between the germline ends. CDR3 protein: CASSDPGGIQYF. The CDR3 region has the DNA TGCGCCAGCAGTGACCCCGGGGGCATTCAGTACTTC.

The chain employs TRBV5-4 and TRBJ1-6; D might be TRBD1 (6 bases). Germline V gene lookup returns CDR1 SGHNT and CDR2 YYREEE (reference sequence). The CDR3 runs to 14 residues. Trimming shortened V by 4 bases and J by 4 bases, and 9 bases separated the two germline ends. CDR3 nucleotide sequence: TGTGCCAGCAGCCCCGGACAGTATAATTCACCCCTCCACTTT. Translation gives CASSPGQYNSPLHF.

The gene calls are TRBV10-3 and TRBJ2-2; no firm D call. The CDR3 contains 14 residues. Germline V gene sequence: CDR1 ENHRY, CDR2 SYGVKD. V was trimmed by 8 bases and J by 0 bases, leaving 10 bases between them. The CDR3 loop is CAIQQTANTGELFF. The CDR3 nucleotides are TGTGCCATCCAACAGACCGCGAACACCGGGGAGCTGTTTTTT.

The chain joins TRBV7-2 to TRBJ2-3; 8 positions match TRBD2. CDR3 length: 15 residues. Per germline, CDR1 SGHTA and CDR2 FQGNSA. V trimming: 2 bases; J trimming: 2 bases; junction bases outside the gene matches: 3. As DNA, the CDR3 is TGTGCCAGCAGCTTACAGCGGGGGTACACAGATACGCAGTATTTT. Translation: CASSLQRGYTDTQYF.

This rearrangement joins TRBV28 to TRBJ1-2; D remains ambiguous. This CDR3 spans 13 amino acids. Germline V gives CDR1 MDHEN, CDR2 SYDVKM. V shed 3 bases and J shed 8 bases, with 13 bases lying between them. CDR3 in amino acids: CASSFGLGRGYTF. In DNA, the CDR3 is TGTGCCAGCAGTTTCGGACTCGGGCGGGGCTACACCTTC.

The rearrangement joins TRBV11-3 to TRBJ2-7; D gene unclear. This CDR3 has 14 residues. The V end lost 2 bases, the J end lost 2 bases, and 10 bases lay between the germline ends. The germline CDR1 and CDR2 sequences are SGHNT and YENEEA. The CDR3 nucleotides are TGTGCCAGCAGCTTAATTGGCGGCCCCTACGAGCAGTACGTC. This codes for CASSLIGGPYEQYV.

CDR3 protein: CASSLADRSYGYTF. The CDR3 DNA reads as TGCGCCAGCAGCTTGGCCGACAGGTCCTATGGCTACACCTTC. The chain has TRBV5-1 and TRBJ1-2; a possible D gene is TRBD1 (6 bases). The CDR3 length is 14 residues. Trimming left V 0 bases short and J 4 bases short, with 10 bases between. Germline lookup yields CDR1 SGHRS and CDR2 YFSETQ.

The J gene is TRBJ2-7, the V gene TRBV5-6; 8 bases map to TRBD1. The V segment lost 4 bases and the J segment 3 bases; nucleotides outside the gene matches: 9. The germline V gene encodes CDR1 SGHDT and CDR2 YYEEEE. The CDR3 has 15 amino acids. The CDR3 bases are TGTGCCAGCAGCATATCGGGACAGGAGAACTACGAGCAGTACTTC. Its protein product is CASSISGQENYEQYF.

The CDR3 protein is CASSLSSGAHTEAFF. CDR3 sequence (DNA): TGTGCCAGCAGTTTATCGAGCGGGGCCCACACTGAAGCTTTCTTT. The chain combines TRBV27 with TRBJ1-1; D is perhaps TRBD1 (5 bases). This CDR3 comprises 15 residues. Looked up from germline, CDR1 is MNHEY and CDR2 is SMNVEV (reference sequence). The V end was cut by 0 bases, the J end by 3 bases, with 11 bases between.

The chain has TRBV18 and TRBJ1-2; 10 bases fit TRBD1. The CDR3 spans 15 residues. The germline CDR1 and CDR2 sequences are KGHSH and LQKENI. The J segment lost 7 bases and the V segment lost 3 bases, leaving 8 bases of the junction unmatched. CDR3: CASSPGTGDGFGYTF. In nucleotides, the CDR3 is TGTGCCAGCTCACCCGGGACAGGGGACGGGTTTGGCTACACCTTC. The full variable domain, rest sourced from reference TRBV18 and TRBJ1-2, is NAGVMQNPRHLVRRRGQEARLRCSPMKGHSHVYWYRQLPEEGLKFMVYLQKENIIDESGMPKERFSAEFPKEGPSILRIQQVVRGDSAAYFCASSPGTGDGFGYTFGSGTRLTVV.

The rearrangement links TRBV4-1 to TRBJ1-2; perhaps TRBD1 as D (6 bases). The CDR3 totals 20 residues. Trimming shortened V by 1 base and J by 3 bases, and 27 bases separated the two germline ends. Per the germline V gene, CDR1 is MGHRA and CDR2 is YSYEKL. The CDR3: CASSQAIRDRRTGNYYGYTF. CDR3 DNA sequence: TGCGCCAGCAGCCAAGCGATAAGAGACAGGAGGACCGGTAACTACTATGGCTACACCTTC.

The chain couples TRBV7-7 to TRBJ2-5, with D perhaps matching TRBD1 (6 bases). Trimming removed 0 bases at V and 5 bases at J, with 13 bases between. CDR1 and CDR2 (germline): SSHAT, FNYEAQ (reference sequence). There are 15 residues in the CDR3. For the CDR3, the DNA is TGTGCCAGCAGCTTAGCGAACTGGCAGGGGGAGACCCAGTACTTC. It specifies CASSLANWQGETQYF. Full variable domain (missing parts from reference TRBV7-7 and TRBJ2-5): GAGVSQSPRYKVTKRGQDVTLRCDPISSHATLYWYQQALGQGPEFLTYFNYEAQPDKSGLPSDRFSAERPEGSISTLTIQRTEQRDSAMYRCASSLANWQGETQYFGPGTRLLVL.

The V and J genes are TRBV6-1 and TRBJ1-3, with D uncertain. The CDR3 sequence is 12 residues long. Germline V lookup: CDR1 MNHNS, CDR2 SASEGT. V was cut by 1 base and J by 8 bases, with 6 bases left in between. This CDR3 reads CASSEVRDTIYF. In DNA form, the CDR3 reads TGTGCCAGCAGTGAAGTTCGGGACACCATATATTTT.

The chain joins TRBV4-1 to TRBJ1-6; TRBD1 matches at 11 bases. The J segment lost 7 bases and the V segment lost 4 bases, leaving 3 bases of the junction unmatched. The CDR3 extends over 15 amino acids. CDR1 is MGHRA and CDR2 is YSYEKL in the germline V gene. CDR3 residues: CASSLGQGGNSPLHF. The CDR3 DNA sequence: TGCGCCAGCAGCCTGGGACAGGGGGGAAATTCACCCCTCCACTTT.

V is TRBV9 and J is TRBJ2-1, with D maybe TRBD2 (6 bases). The V and J ends lost 3 bases and 4 bases respectively, with 17 bases between them. Germline CDR1 reads SGDLS; CDR2 reads YYNGEE. The CDR3 spans 16 residues. The CDR3 DNA is TGTGCCAGCAGCGGTCGGGGGACGGTGCCTTACAATGAGCAGTTCTTC. Its protein is CASSGRGTVPYNEQFF.

This chain uses TRBV7-7 with TRBJ2-6, with D tentatively TRBD2 (7 bases). V lost 5 bases and J lost 0, with 14 bases in between. CDR1 and CDR2 from the germline V gene are SSHAT and FNYEAQ (reference sequence). The CDR3 runs to 17 residues. CDR3 nucleotides: TGTGCCAGCAGCCCGGGGGGCCGCCGCTCTGGGGCCAACGTCCTGACTTTC. Translation: CASSPGGRRSGANVLTF. Full variable domain (rest looked up from reference TRBV7-7 and TRBJ2-6): GAGVSQSPRYKVTKRGQDVTLRCDPISSHATLYWYQQALGQGPEFLTYFNYEAQPDKSGLPSDRFSAERPEGSISTLTIQRTEQRDSAMYRCASSPGGRRSGANVLTFGAGSRLTVL.